This TCR beta chain was profiled in a study of beta chain features in type 1 diabetes. All of the isolated RNA was reverse transcribed, so expressed TCRB transcripts were sequenced. Samples of naive, central memory and regulatory T cells yielded a mean of approximately 3.7 million reads. Clones were read by immunoSEQ multiplex PCR, and TCRdb kept only the in-frame ones, dropping some. Here the sample spans about 400,000 clones, over 9.5% being singletons. Study-wide results and caveats: The influence of HLA type on TCRB rearrangement stayed undetermined.

Sorted populations all had greater than 95% purity. As concerns this clone: What it binds is unknown.

Trimming cost V 4 bases and J 2 bases; bases outside gene matches: 5. This CDR3 spans 15 amino acids. Germline CDR1 and CDR2: LNHDA and SQIVND (reference sequence). V usage is TRBV19 and J usage is TRBJ2-7; the match to TRBD1 covers 10 bases. The receptor's source is a man aged 18-30 years in good health. Sequenced: naive CD4+ T cells from blood. CDR3 DNA sequence: TGTGCCAGTAGTAAGGGACAGGGGACCCCCTACGAGCAGTACTTC. Its translation: CASSKGQGTPYEQYF. The complete variable domain, with remaining parts taken from reference TRBV19 and TRBJ2-7, reads DGGITQSPKYLFRKEGQNVTLSCEQNLNHDAMYWYRQDPGQGLRLIYYSQIVNDFQKGDIAEGYSVSREKKESFPLTVTSAQKNPTAFYLCASSKGQGTPYEQYFGPGTRLTVT.